Shown below are 23 T cell receptor beta chains from a single sample sequenced in a study of blood T cells in healthy people across ages. Next came a second PCR, run for about 6 to 11 cycles, which used a sample-barcoded 5' primer along with a J-beta primer mix. TCRdb redid the calling of the 5' RACE reads with MiXCR, one entry per CDR3 protein. The sample shows approximately 2,000,000 distinct CDR3 sequences, about two fifths of them seen only once. The sequencing input was blood. Receptors were obtained from a human donor in good health.

This clonotype has just a few counts. J is TRBJ2-3 and V is TRBV7-3; 11 bases map to TRBD2. V trimming: 1 base; J trimming: 7 bases; junction bases outside the gene matches: 16. The CDR3 runs 19 residues. From germline, CDR1 is SGHTA and CDR2 FQGTGA. For the CDR3, the DNA is TGTGCCAGCAGCTTAAACCAGGTTATAGCGGGGGGGGTGGATTATACGCAGTATTTT. Its translation is CASSLNQVIAGGVDYTQYF. The entire variable domain, with the rest obtained from reference TRBV7-3 and TRBJ2-3, is as follows: GAGVSQTPSNKVTEKGKYVELRCDPISGHTALYWYRQSLGQGPEFLIYFQGTGAADDSGLPNDRFFAVRPEGSVSTLKIQRTERGDSAVYLCASSLNQVIAGGVDYTQYFGPGTRLTVL.

V is TRBV20-1 and J is TRBJ2-4; D gene uncertain. V gave up 1 base and J gave up 5 bases, with 12 bases separating them. This CDR3 region has 14 residues. CDR1 DFQATT and CDR2 SNEGSKA come from the germline V gene (reference sequence). In DNA form, the CDR3 reads TGCAGTGCTAGAGCCCCAGCGCACGAAAACATTCAGTACTTC. Protein sequence: CSARAPAHENIQYF.

The chain carries TRBV7-3 and TRBJ2-2; possible D gene TRBD1, 6 bases. Trimming took off 2 bases at V and 4 bases at J, with 8 bases between the two ends. This CDR3 is built from 14 residues. Per the germline V gene, CDR1 is SGHTA and CDR2 is FQGTGA. The CDR3 region is CASSLSGATGELFF. The DNA of the CDR3 is TGTGCCAGCAGCTTATCAGGGGCCACCGGGGAGCTGTTTTTT.

This clonotype was detected only a few times. The chain carries TRBV3-1 and TRBJ2-3; TRBD1 agrees at 7 bases. Germline V lookup: CDR1 LGHDT, CDR2 YNNKEL (reference sequence). The ends lost 5 bases at V and 3 bases at J; junction bases unmatched: 11. The CDR3 runs to 16 residues. CDR3 bases: TGTGCCAGCAGCTTCCCGACAGGGACAGTTACAGATACGCAGTATTTT. Protein product: CASSFPTGTVTDTQYF.

In this sample, this clonotype turned up a few times. The V gene is TRBV25-1, the J gene TRBJ2-4; tentatively, D is TRBD2 (5 bases). TRBJ2-7 matches the DNA end more closely, so the J call is doubtful. The CDR3 runs to 15 residues. Germline lookup yields CDR1 MGHDK and CDR2 SYGVNS. CDR3 region: CASSELGGRSYEQYF. The CDR3 DNA reads TGTGCCAGCAGTGAATTGGGCGGGCGTTCTTACGAGCAGTACTTC.

To note about this clonotype: The CDR3 does not close with the conserved phenylalanine or tryptophan, likely indicating a read error. The rearrangement joins TRBV4-3 to TRBJ2-3, with 14 bases lining up with TRBD2. The germline gives CDR1 LGHNA, CDR2 YSLEER. Unmatched junction bases numbered 8, after V lost 0 bases and J lost 9 bases. The CDR3 covers 17 residues. CDR3 residues: CASSQDKGTSGGATQYL. The DNA for the CDR3 is TGCGCCAGCAGCCAAGATAAGGGGACTAGCGGGGGCGCCACGCAGTATTTG.

The chain couples TRBV6-1 to TRBJ2-6; 9 positions agree with TRBD1. The CDR3 runs to 15 residues. Trimming took 6 bases from V and 5 from J; bases not matched to a gene: 5. The germline CDR1 and CDR2 sequences are MNHNS and SASEGT. CDR3 coding DNA: TGTGCCAGCAGCCCTGGACAGGGGAGGGCCAACGTCCTGACTTTC. Translation: CASSPGQGRANVLTF.

V usage is TRBV27 and J usage is TRBJ1-4; D not certain. Trimming left V 6 bases short and J 10 bases short, with 33 bases between. This CDR3 spans 19 amino acids. Germline CDR1 is MNHEY and CDR2 is SMNVEV (reference sequence). The chain's CDR3 is CASRHDKGPLIGNDGKLFF. For the CDR3, the DNA is TGTGCCAGCAGACATGACAAAGGCCCGTTAATTGGGAATGACGGAAAACTGTTTTTT.

The genes are TRBV6-5 and TRBJ2-1; 7 bases fit TRBD2. Germline CDR1 and CDR2: MNHEY and SVGAGI. With V trimmed by 6 bases and J by 2 bases, 7 bases remained unmatched. The CDR3 has 15 amino acids. CDR3 loop: CASSPSGAPYNEQFF. CDR3 DNA sequence: TGTGCCAGCAGCCCGAGCGGGGCTCCCTACAATGAGCAGTTCTTC.

This chain connects TRBV29-1 to TRBJ2-7; 10 nucleotides line up with TRBD2. This CDR3 spans 13 amino acids. Germline V gene data show CDR1 as SQVTM and CDR2 as ANQGSEA. CDR3 DNA: TGCAGTCCTAGCGGGGGCGTAACCTACGAGCAGTACTTC. Translated: CSPSGGVTYEQYF.

This clonotype was seen a handful of times. This chain joins TRBV20-1 and TRBJ2-5; TRBD1 agrees at 8 bases. The CDR3 is 15 residues long. V trimming: 3 bases; J trimming: 1 base; junction bases outside the gene matches: 7. The germline gives CDR1 DFQATT, CDR2 SNEGSKA (reference sequence). Written as DNA, the CDR3 is TGCAGTGCTAGCCGGGAGACAGGGGTCCAAGAGACCCAGTACTTC. Its protein product is CSASRETGVQETQYF.

This clonotype was recorded many times. The V call is TRBV29-1, the J call TRBJ1-4; 7 nucleotides align to TRBD1. J gave up 5 bases and V 4 bases, and 4 bases lay outside the gene matches. The CDR3 has 13 residues. Per germline, CDR1 SQVTM and CDR2 ANQGSEA. The CDR3 loop is CSVGGQLNEKLFF. DNA of the CDR3: TGCAGCGTTGGGGGACAGCTCAATGAAAAACTGTTTTTT.

On this clonotype: At one end, the junction sequence differs from germline, possibly due to a read error. CDR3: CATQADTRYF. In nucleotides, the CDR3 is TGTGCCACCCAAGCAGATACGCGGTATTTT. The gene calls are TRBV10-3 and TRBJ2-3; D unresolved. CDR1 ENHRY and CDR2 SYGVKD come from the germline V gene. The length of the CDR3 is 10 residues.

The CDR3 loop reads CASTPTGRETQYF. For the CDR3, the DNA is TGTGCCAGCACACCGACAGGAAGAGAGACCCAGTACTTC. The chain carries TRBV12-3 or TRBV12-4 and TRBJ2-5; perhaps TRBD1 as D (6 bases). The ends were cut back, 7 bases at V and 4 bases at J, with 13 bases in the middle. This CDR3 comprises 13 residues.

This clonotype has just a few counts. The chain joins TRBV20-1 to TRBJ2-1; the match to TRBD1 covers 7 bases. This CDR3 has 14 amino acids. J was trimmed by 4 bases and V by 0 bases; bases with no gene match: 3. Germline assignment: CDR1 DFQATT and CDR2 SNEGSKA (reference sequence). The CDR3, as DNA: TGCAGTGCTAGAGATAAGGGGGCGTACAATGAGCAGTTCTTC. Protein product: CSARDKGAYNEQFF.

There are a few counts of this clonotype. The chain carries TRBV4-1 and TRBJ1-2; possible D gene TRBD1, 6 bases. CDR3 length equals 15 residues. Trimming took 4 bases from V and 3 from J, leaving 15 bases between them. CDR1 is MGHRA, CDR2 YSYEKL, per germline. Here the CDR3 reads CASSLRMGGHYGYTF. The CDR3 DNA sequence: TGCGCCAGCAGCCTCCGAATGGGGGGGCACTATGGCTACACCTTC.

The chain employs TRBV24-1 and TRBJ2-2, with TRBD1 matching over 7 bases. V was pared by 9 bases and J by 0 bases, with 6 bases of the junction left unmatched. This CDR3 has 15 amino acids. Germline CDR1 and CDR2: KGHDR and SFDVKD. CDR3 region: CATSETGTNTGELFF. The CDR3 DNA sequence: TGTGCCACCTCAGAGACAGGGACGAACACCGGGGAGCTGTTTTTT.

This chain links TRBV20-1 with TRBJ2-4; 10 bases are shared with TRBD1. Per the germline V gene, CDR1 is DFQATT and CDR2 is SNEGSKA (reference sequence). The length of the CDR3 is 15 residues. V was clipped by 3 bases and J by 5 bases; unmatched bases: 7. The CDR3: CSARTGGIPQNIQYF. CDR3 DNA sequence: TGCAGTGCTAGGACAGGGGGCATCCCTCAAAACATTCAGTACTTC.

The J gene is TRBJ1-5, the V gene TRBV15; unclear D gene. The CDR3 loop spans 12 amino acids. V dropped 3 bases and J dropped 5 bases, with 5 bases sitting between them. CDR1 and CDR2 (germline): LNHNV, YYDKDF (reference sequence). Here the CDR3 reads CATSSLYQPQHF. CDR3 nucleotide sequence: TGTGCCACCAGCAGTCTGTATCAGCCCCAGCATTTT.

In this sample, this clonotype turned up a few times. The genes are TRBV5-1 and TRBJ2-5; 7 bases line up with TRBD2. The end of the DNA is better explained by TRBJ2-7, so the J call may be wrong. The CDR3 length is 15 residues. Germline loops: CDR1 SGHRS, CDR2 YFSETQ. CDR3 bases: TGCGCCAGCAGCTTGGTCGCTAGCGGAACCTACGAGCAGTACTTC. As protein: CASSLVASGTYEQYF.

This clonotype has only a few counts. This chain connects TRBV12-3 or TRBV12-4 to TRBJ2-5; 11 bases line up with TRBD1. The V and J ends lost 6 bases and 11 bases, in that order; junction bases with no gene match: 11. There are 14 residues in the CDR3. Here the CDR3 DNA reads TGTGCCAGCAGCCCCGGGACAGGGGGAGTAGGGCAGTACTTC. This codes for CASSPGTGGVGQYF.

This clonotype appeared a few times. This chain connects TRBV20-1 to TRBJ2-3; D perhaps matches TRBD2 (7 bases). CDR1 is DFQATT and CDR2 is SNEGSKA in the germline V gene (reference sequence). Trimming left V 1 base short and J 1 base short, with 21 bases between. The length of the CDR3 is 18 residues. The CDR3 sequence: CSARVGRGTGARTDTQYF. The CDR3 nucleotides read TGCAGTGCTAGAGTTGGGAGGGGGACGGGGGCCCGCACAGATACGCAGTATTTT.

The rearrangement uses TRBV9 and TRBJ2-4; D unresolved. Per the germline V gene, CDR1 is SGDLS and CDR2 is YYNGEE. This CDR3 has 13 amino acids. V lost 3 bases, J lost 8 bases, and 12 bases lay in between. CDR3 DNA sequence: TGTGCCAGCAGCGGAGTCTCCACCGACATTCAGTACTTC. This encodes CASSGVSTDIQYF.